Listed below are T cell receptor beta chains from one sample, sequenced in a study of shared clonotypes between healthy human individuals. Measured with immunoSEQ multiplex PCR; TCRdb has only the in-frame clones, and not every one. The sample yields 2,100,000 or so clones, more than 90% seen once. Sequencing was carried out using naive CD4+ T cells sorted from blood. These receptors originate from a man younger than 35 in good health. CDR3s include the opening cysteine and the closing phenylalanine or tryptophan.

V	J	CDR3
TRBV5-1	TRBJ2-3	CASSRRLAGGTDTQYF
TRBV18	TRBJ2-5	CASSPAEVEGSQYF
TRBV30	TRBJ2-1	CAWSPAGPYNEQFF
TRBV19	TRBJ1-1	CASSIVRNTEAFF
TRBV9	TRBJ2-1	CASSVASGTYNEQFF
TRBV2	TRBJ1-5	CASSQRGTGYQPQHF
TRBV6-1	TRBJ2-3	CASRGSGPDTQYF
TRBV5-1	TRBJ1-1	CASGLRGDTEAFF
TRBV18	TRBJ1-1	CASSPGGENTEAFF
TRBV6-1	TRBJ1-3	CASISSGNTIYF
TRBV6-1	TRBJ2-7	CASEPRGTGGGEQYF